These T cell receptor beta chains were read from a single sample in a study of PD-1 blockade in classical Hodgkin lymphoma. Assay: immunoSEQ multiplex PCR; the TCRdb copy retains only in-frame clones and omits some. The sample lists roughly 34,000 clones, 90% to 95% occurring once. Sequenced: peripheral blood mononuclear cells (PBMCs). The receptors derive from a human donor with classical Hodgkin lymphoma. Each CDR3 is given with its conserved first and last residue. D genes are given only for firm matches. The size entry is marked missing in some rows and otherwise reads once, few, many or a size class.

d_call j_call clone_size v_call cdr3_aa cdr3_nt
. TRBJ2-7 . TRBV5-6 CASRPPGTYEQYF TGTGCCAGTAGACCCCCAGGGACCTACGAGCAGTACTTC
. TRBJ2-7 . TRBV27 CASSLSPLSREQYF TGTGCCAGCAGTTTATCTCCCCTTTCTCGGGAGCAGTACTTC
TRBD1 TRBJ2-7 . TRBV7-9 CASSPRDRMGEQYF TGTGCCAGCAGCCCCCGGGACAGGATGGGCGAGCAGTACTTC
TRBD2 TRBJ2-5 . TRBV7-9 CASSLVASGSGETQYF TGTGCCAGCAGCTTAGTCGCTAGCGGGAGTGGGGAGACCCAGTACTTC
TRBD2 TRBJ2-7 . TRBV20-1 CRVLAGVEQYF TGCAGAGTACTAGCGGGAGTGGAGCAGTACTTC
. TRBJ2-1 . TRBV5-1 CASSQSSYNEQFF TGCGCCAGCAGCCAAAGCTCCTACAATGAGCAGTTCTTC
. TRBJ2-7 . TRBV4-3 CASSQVGLASGEQYF TGCGCCAGCAGCCAAGTGGGTCTAGCTAGTGGTGAGCAGTACTTC
. TRBJ1-5 . TRBV23-1 CASSILGADDRNQPQHF TGCGCCAGCAGCATCCTCGGGGCAGATGATAGAAATCAGCCCCAGCATTTT
. TRBJ2-2 . TRBV5-4 CASSPRGQGTGELFF TGTGCCAGCAGTCCCCGAGGTCAGGGAACCGGGGAGCTGTTTTTT
. TRBJ2-6 . TRBV5-6 CASSPYGFGANVLTF TGTGCCAGCAGCCCGTATGGTTTCGGGGCCAACGTCCTGACTTTC
. TRBJ1-5 . TRBV19 CASTSGRAVSGNQPQHF TGTGCCAGTACCTCCGGAAGGGCCGTTTCTGGCAATCAGCCCCAGCATTTT
. TRBJ1-2 once TRBV10-2 CASSEPERNYGYTF TGCGCCAGCAGTGAGCCGGAAAGGAACTATGGCTACACCTTC
. TRBJ2-5 . TRBV5-1 CASSLNRGRETQYF TGCGCCAGCAGCTTGAACAGAGGAAGAGAGACCCAGTACTTC
. TRBJ1-2 . TRBV28 CASSPVAWFNAGYTF TGTGCCAGCAGTCCCGTTGCTTGGTTTAACGCTGGCTACACCTTC
. TRBJ2-2 . TRBV23-1 CASSHGRGLGTGELFF TGCGCCAGCAGTCACGGCCGGGGGTTAGGCACCGGGGAGCTGTTTTTT
. TRBJ2-2 . TRBV10-3 CAIREVRRGTAGGELFF TGTGCCATCAGAGAAGTAAGGCGGGGCACCGCGGGAGGGGAGCTGTTTTTT
. TRBJ2-7 . TRBV4-1 CASSQEGLSSYEQYF TGCGCCAGCAGCCAAGAAGGACTCTCTTCCTACGAGCAGTACTTC
. TRBJ1-2 . TRBV6-1 CASSPQGDYGYTF TGTGCCAGCAGTCCACAGGGAGACTATGGCTACACCTTC
. TRBJ1-1 few TRBV7-9 CASSLDTEAFF TGTGCCAGCAGCTTGGACACTGAAGCTTTCTTT
TRBD1 TRBJ1-2 few TRBV19 CASTSPGTGYGYTF TGTGCCAGTACCTCGCCCGGGACAGGTTATGGCTACACCTTC
. TRBJ1-1 . TRBV6-1 CASSEEAGSGTEAFF TGTGCCAGCAGTGAAGAGGCAGGGTCTGGGACTGAAGCTTTCTTT
TRBD2 TRBJ2-2 . TRBV5-1 CASSAASGRFAGELFF TGCGCCAGCAGCGCGGCTAGCGGGAGGTTCGCCGGGGAGCTGTTTTTT
. TRBJ1-1 . TRBV27 CASSPLQGRLNTEAFF TGTGCCAGCAGTCCCCTCCAGGGGCGGTTGAACACTGAAGCTTTCTTT
TRBD1 TRBJ1-2 . TRBV5-4 CASSTDRAGGYTF TGTGCCAGCAGCACAGACAGGGCGGGAGGCTACACCTTC
. TRBJ1-1 . TRBV28 CASSLWWEMNTEAFF TGTGCCAGCAGTTTATGGTGGGAGATGAACACTGAAGCTTTCTTT
. TRBJ2-7 . TRBV28 CASSFSGAAKSYEQYF TGTGCCAGCAGTTTTTCCGGGGCCGCGAAGTCCTACGAGCAGTACTTC
. TRBJ1-2 . TRBV6-5 CASRAQGFNYGYTF TGTGCCAGCAGGGCGCAGGGCTTTAACTATGGCTACACCTTC
. TRBJ2-4 . TRBV2 CASSYLAKNIQYF TGTGCCAGCAGCTATTTAGCCAAAAACATTCAGTACTTC
TRBD2 TRBJ2-3 once TRBV14 CASSQIAGIGDTQYF TGTGCCAGCAGCCAGATAGCGGGGATTGGAGATACGCAGTATTTT
TRBD2 TRBJ2-1 . TRBV7-2 CASSLIYGGGPNEQFF TGTGCCAGCAGCTTAATCTATGGCGGGGGTCCCAATGAGCAGTTCTTC
. TRBJ1-2 . TRBV9 CASSYAGTDPSGYTF TGTGCCAGCAGTTACGCCGGGACCGACCCTTCTGGCTACACCTTC
. TRBJ2-1 . TRBV4-1 CASSQLQGRNEQFF TGCGCCAGCAGCCAATTACAGGGTCGCAATGAGCAGTTCTTC
. TRBJ2-5 once TRBV29-1 CSVGASNQETQYF TGCAGCGTAGGGGCTAGTAACCAAGAGACCCAGTACTTC
. TRBJ1-1 . TRBV6-1 CASSERFRFSTEAFF TGTGCCAGCAGTGAAAGATTTAGATTTTCCACTGAAGCTTTCTTT
. TRBJ2-1 . TRBV27 CASQKRGVRVSYNEQFF TGTGCCAGTCAGAAGAGGGGGGTCCGCGTGTCCTACAATGAGCAGTTCTTC
. TRBJ1-1 once TRBV28 CASSPGTEAFF TGTGCCAGCAGTCCCGGCACTGAAGCTTTCTTT
TRBD1 TRBJ2-7 . TRBV5-1 CASSPGARTGDTHEQYF TGCGCCAGCAGCCCAGGTGCGAGGACAGGGGATACCCACGAGCAGTACTTC
TRBD1 TRBJ2-1 once TRBV7-2 CASSYRTGRDEQFF TGTGCCAGCAGCTATCGGACAGGGCGGGATGAGCAGTTCTTC
TRBD1 TRBJ2-7 . TRBV7-9 CASTCGSTGLGPGACEQYF TGTGCCAGCACCTGTGGTTCGACAGGGCTAGGCCCCGGGGCTTGCGAGCAGTACTTC
. TRBJ2-2 . TRBV6-5 CASSYLTRNTGELFF TGTGCCAGCAGTTACTTGACGAGGAACACCGGGGAGCTGTTTTTT
. TRBJ2-5 . TRBV21-1 CASTGGWDRAAETQYF TGTGCCAGCACAGGTGGTTGGGACAGAGCGGCGGAGACCCAGTACTTC
. TRBJ2-3 . TRBV28 CASRRSSGRGYTDTQYF TGTGCCAGCAGAAGGTCGTCTGGCCGGGGTTACACAGATACGCAGTATTTT
TRBD1 TRBJ2-7 . TRBV27 CASSFTGGYEQYF TGTGCCAGCAGTTTCACAGGGGGCTACGAGCAGTACTTC
. TRBJ1-1 few TRBV19 CASRGTEAFF TGTGCCAGTAGGGGAACTGAAGCTTTCTTT
. TRBJ2-5 . TRBV29-1 CSVCPGSGKGETQYF TGCAGCGTCTGTCCCGGCTCAGGGAAGGGGGAGACCCAGTACTTC
TRBD1 TRBJ1-2 . TRBV6-6 CASTGRQGDGYTF TGTGCCAGCACGGGACGACAGGGGGATGGCTACACCTTC
. TRBJ2-3 . TRBV6-4 CASSRGDTDTQYF TGTGCCAGCTCTAGGGGCGACACAGATACGCAGTATTTT
. TRBJ1-1 . TRBV7-8 CASSSVGGTEAFF TGTGCCAGCAGCTCCGTCGGGGGAACTGAAGCTTTCTTT
. TRBJ1-6 . TRBV10-3 CATCQSSYNSPLHF TGTGCCACCTGCCAGAGCTCCTATAATTCACCCCTCCACTTT
. TRBJ1-2 . TRBV2 CASSEEGGAGYTF TGTGCCAGCAGTGAGGAGGGGGGAGCTGGCTACACCTTC
. TRBJ1-3 . TRBV6-5 CASRRGFGNTIYF TGTGCCAGCAGACGGGGCTTTGGAAACACCATATATTTT
. TRBJ2-2 once TRBV10-3 CAINGGNTGELFF TGTGCCATCAATGGGGGGAACACCGGGGAGCTGTTTTTT
TRBD1 TRBJ1-5 . TRBV30 CAWSPGQSNQPQHF TGTGCCTGGAGTCCGGGACAGAGCAATCAGCCCCAGCATTTT
. TRBJ2-3 . TRBV7-9 CASRLTGGPLILYF TGTGCCAGCAGGTTAACGGGGGGCCCTCTTATACTGTATTTT
. TRBJ2-5 . TRBV4-1 CASSQEGPGSNQETQYF TGCGCCAGCAGCCAAGAAGGGCCAGGGAGTAACCAAGAGACCCAGTACTTC
. TRBJ1-2 . TRBV5-1 CASSLGTRPDGGYTF TGCGCCAGCAGCTTGGGGACGAGGCCCGATGGGGGCTACACCTTC
. TRBJ2-7 . TRBV27 CASSPYGNYEQYF TGTGCCAGCAGTCCTTACGGGAACTACGAGCAGTACTTC
TRBD1 TRBJ1-2 . TRBV4-1 CASSPGTGAFGSYGYTF TGCGCCAGCAGCCCCGGGACAGGGGCCTTTGGGAGCTATGGCTACACCTTC
TRBD2 TRBJ2-1 . TRBV7-9 CASSKASGNEQFF TGTGCCAGCAGCAAAGCTAGCGGGAATGAGCAGTTCTTC